Described below is a single T cell receptor beta chain sequence and its context. These data are taken from a study of T cells in localized non-small cell lung cancer. Sequencing was performed with immunoSEQ multiplex PCR; in TCRdb, only in-frame clones are kept and a portion is missing. The repertoire includes 45,000 to 60,000 clones, around 86% of them detected once, and less than 6% sits in the top ten. The CDR3 spans 13 residues. J gave up 2 bases and V 4 bases, and 2 bases lay outside the gene matches. CDR1 SQVTM and CDR2 ANQGSEA come from the germline V gene. Sequenced material: peripheral blood, taken before any cancer treatment. This chain joins TRBV29-1 and TRBJ1-5, with 7 bases identical to TRBD1. This sequence was found in a woman between 35 and 75 years old with stage I lung adenocarcinoma. The CDR3 protein is CSVGQGGNQPQHF. Here the CDR3 DNA reads TGCAGCGTTGGTCAGGGGGGCAATCAGCCCCAGCATTTT.